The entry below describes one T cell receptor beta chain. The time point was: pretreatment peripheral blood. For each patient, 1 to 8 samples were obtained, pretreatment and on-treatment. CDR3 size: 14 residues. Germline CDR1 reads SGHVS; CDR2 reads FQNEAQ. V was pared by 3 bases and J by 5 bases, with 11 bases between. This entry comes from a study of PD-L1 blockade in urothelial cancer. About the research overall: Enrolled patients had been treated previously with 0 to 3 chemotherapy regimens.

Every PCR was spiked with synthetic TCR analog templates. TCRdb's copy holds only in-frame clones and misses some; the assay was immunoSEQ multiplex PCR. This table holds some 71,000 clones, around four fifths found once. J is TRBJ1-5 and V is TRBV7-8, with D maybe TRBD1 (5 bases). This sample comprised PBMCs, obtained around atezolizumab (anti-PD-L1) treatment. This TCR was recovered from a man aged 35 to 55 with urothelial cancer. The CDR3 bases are TGTGCCAGCAGCTTCCTACTGGGGCATCAGCCCCAGCATTTT. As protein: CASSFLLGHQPQHF.